This paragraph reports one T cell receptor beta chain. This specimen comes from a study of PD-L1 blockade in urothelial cancer. Germline V gene sequence: CDR1 MNHEY, CDR2 SMNVEV (reference sequence). The CDR3 is made up of 15 amino acids. Germline trimming cut 4 bases from V and 0 bases from J; bases unmatched to any gene: 5. PCRs were each spiked with synthetic TCR analog templates. Data came from immunoSEQ multiplex PCR; TCRdb stores just in-frame clones and leaves some out. This sample has 35,000 to 45,000 clones; roughly 90% occur once, and the top ten carry around 8%. This clonotype originated in a man aged 65 to 85 with urothelial cancer. The V call is TRBV27, the J call TRBJ1-2, with TRBD1 matching 7 bases. Sequencing used PBMCs, obtained around atezolizumab (anti-PD-L1) treatment. CDR3 DNA: TGTGCCAGCAGTTCAATGGGACAGCCTAACTATGGCTACACCTTC. Translated: CASSSMGQPNYGYTF.